This note documents a single T cell receptor (beta chain) sequence. Its antigen is still unknown. The PCR employed 60 Vbeta primers together with 13 Jbeta primers. Libraries were prepared by immunoSEQ multiplex PCR; TCRdb keeps only in-frame clonotypes and omits some of them. The sample shows 30,000 to 40,000 clones, almost 70% of them seen only once. This entry comes from a study of cytomegalovirus exposure and HLA in healthy donors. Study-wide results and caveats: Links to common viral pathogens appeared, in a later analysis, for several of the most significant clusters. Clonal expansion was found to be greater in HLA-associated TCR beta chains than in equally common others in a later analysis. Analyses of presence/absence relied on an assumption of roughly uniform sequencing depth across donors.

Sampled while nominally healthy, donors likely had unrecorded immune exposures. This TCR was recovered from a man aged 35-49 years in good health and CMV-seronegative. Sequencing used PBMCs.

In nucleotides, the CDR3 is TGTGCCAGCAGCGCGGGATATGGCAATCAGCCCCAGCATTTT. Protein sequence: CASSAGYGNQPQHF. This chain uses TRBV11-1 with TRBJ1-5; D remains unclear. The CDR3 spans 14 residues. Trimming took off 5 bases at V and 2 bases at J, with 10 bases between the two ends. Germline assignment: CDR1 SGHAT and CDR2 FQDESV (reference sequence). Combining the CDR3 with reference TRBV11-1 and TRBJ1-5 gives the whole variable domain EAEVAQSPRYKITEKSQAVAFWCDPISGHATLYWYRQILGQGPELLVQFQDESVVDDSQLPKDRFSAERLKGVDSTLKIQPAELGDSAMYLCASSAGYGNQPQHFGDGTRLSIL.